One and the same sample provided the 25 T cell receptor beta chains below, sequenced in a study of blood T cell repertoires in COVID-19. The data were produced by immunoSEQ multiplex PCR, yet TCRdb's version contains in-frame clones alone and is incomplete. This table has approximately 140,000 clones, 84% appearing once. Sequenced input: peripheral blood. The receptors come from a woman older than 75 in a cohort sampled during active or convalescent COVID-19.

The chain is built from TRBV19 and TRBJ1-2, with TRBD1 matching over 7 bases. Germline V CDR1 and CDR2: LNHDA, SQIVND (reference sequence). The CDR3 length is 12 residues. Trimming at V came to 3 bases and at J to 8 bases, leaving 3 bases not matched to a gene. CDR3 bases: TGTGCCAGTAGTATGACAGGGTCCGGCTACACCTTC. This codes for CASSMTGSGYTF.

This chain joins TRBV20-1 and TRBJ2-6; D is possibly TRBD1 (8 bases). The CDR3 length is 17 residues. Trimming removed 3 bases from V and 0 bases from J, with 15 bases in between. From germline, CDR1 is DFQATT and CDR2 SNEGSKA (reference sequence). As DNA, the CDR3 is TGCAGTGCTAGTCCACAGGGGGGGGGCTCTGGGGCCAACGTCCTGACTTTC. As protein: CSASPQGGGSGANVLTF.

The chain combines TRBV6-4 with TRBJ1-1; 8 bases fit TRBD1. CDR3 length equals 14 residues. J gave up 6 bases and V 4 bases, and 7 bases lay outside the gene matches. The germline V gene has CDR1 MRHNA and CDR2 SNTAGT. The CDR3: CASSVTDRDPEAFF. The CDR3, as DNA: TGTGCCAGCAGTGTCACGGACAGGGATCCTGAAGCTTTCTTT.

The chain couples TRBV2 to TRBJ2-5; the D is unclear. The CDR3 totals 13 residues. The germline V gene encodes CDR1 SNHLY and CDR2 FYNNEI. The V end was cut by 10 bases, the J end by 1 base, with 13 bases between. In DNA, the CDR3 is TGTGCCATCAAACGGCGGCCCCAAGAGACCCAGTACTTC. Translated: CAIKRRPQETQYF.

The chain has TRBV5-8 and TRBJ1-6; perhaps TRBD1 as D (6 bases). The germline gives CDR1 SGHTS, CDR2 YDEGEE. The CDR3 loop spans 16 amino acids. V was pared by 4 bases and J by 10 bases, with 21 bases between. The CDR3 region has the DNA TGTGCCAGCAGCCCCGCGGGGGCAAGGGCTTCGTCACCCCTCCACTTT. Amino acid sequence: CASSPAGARASSPLHF.

This clone was counted once. In DNA, the CDR3 is TGTGCCAGCGGCCGGGAATGGAACTATGGCTACACCTTC. Encoded protein: CASGREWNYGYTF. This chain connects TRBV9 to TRBJ1-2; D is undetermined. Deletions cut 7 bases from V and 2 bases from J, with 12 bases between. CDR1 is SGDLS and CDR2 is YYNGEE in the germline V gene. The CDR3 has 13 residues.

The chain uses TRBV5-6 and TRBJ2-5, with D maybe TRBD2 (6 bases). Trimming removed 4 bases at V and 7 bases at J, with 23 bases between. CDR1 is SGHDT, CDR2 YYEEEE, per germline. The CDR3 length is 16 residues. The CDR3 DNA sequence: TGTGCCAGCAGCGGGTTGGGACGCCCCACGGGACTGACCCAGTACTTC. It codes for CASSGLGRPTGLTQYF.

The table lists this clone with a few counts. The rearrangement joins TRBV7-3 to TRBJ2-1, with TRBD2 as a possible D gene (6 bases). Germline values: CDR1 SGHTA, CDR2 FQGTGA. Deletions cut 5 bases from V and 7 bases from J, with 18 bases between. The CDR3 consists of 15 residues. CDR3 DNA: TGTGCCAGCAGCGATCGCGGGACGGCAGGGAATGAGCAGTTCTTC. This translates into CASSDRGTAGNEQFF.

The rearrangement links TRBV15 to TRBJ2-5; tentative D call: TRBD2 (5 bases). CDR3 size: 14 residues. CDR1 and CDR2 (germline): LNHNV, YYDKDF (reference sequence). Trimming shortened V by 4 bases and J by 5 bases, and 14 bases separated the two germline ends. CDR3 DNA: TGTGCCACCAGCACACGGGAATCTACGGAGACCCAGTACTTC. Amino acids: CATSTRESTETQYF.

The CDR3 coding sequence is TGCGCCAGCAGTCAATCGGGACAGGGCTGGGACACCGGGGAGCTGTTTTTT. Translated: CASSQSGQGWDTGELFF. The chain uses TRBV23-1 and TRBJ2-2; TRBD1 aligns across 9 bases. TRBV23-1 is assigned to the ORF class and has an uncertain function. The CDR3 spans 17 residues. V dropped 0 bases and J dropped 3; count of bases not matched to a gene: 5.

This chain links TRBV4-1 with TRBJ1-5; possibly TRBD1 for D (5 bases). V was clipped by 4 bases and J by 6 bases, with 16 bases between them. CDR3 length equals 15 residues. The germline CDR1 and CDR2 sequences are MGHRA and YSYEKL. CDR3 coding DNA: TGCGCCAGCAGCCCGTCCCCGGGGGGAGGTCAGCCCCAGCATTTT. Protein: CASSPSPGGGQPQHF.

This chain uses TRBV15 with TRBJ1-2; D uncertain. The V gene's germline CDR1 is LNHNV and CDR2 YYDKDF (reference sequence). CDR3 length: 15 amino acids. Deletions cut 3 bases from V and 0 bases from J, with 11 bases between. The CDR3 coding sequence is TGTGCCACCAGCAGGGTGACCGGAGCTAACTATGGCTACACCTTC. Encoded protein: CATSRVTGANYGYTF.

This chain links TRBV6-2 or TRBV6-3 with TRBJ2-3; the match to TRBD2 covers 14 bases. The CDR3 loop spans 14 amino acids. V was clipped by 5 bases and J by 13 bases; unmatched bases: 8. CDR1 is MNHEY and CDR2 is SVGEGT in the germline V gene. CDR3 amino acids: CASSKGLAGAGEYF. The CDR3 DNA reads TGTGCCAGCAGTAAGGGACTAGCGGGGGCGGGGGAGTATTTT.

The chain is built from TRBV19 and TRBJ2-1; 7 positions agree with TRBD1. CDR1 and CDR2 (germline): LNHDA, SQIVND (reference sequence). Trimming took 8 bases from V and 10 from J; bases not matched to a gene: 17. This CDR3 region has 15 residues. The CDR3 coding sequence is TGTGCCAGTTACGCAAGGGACAGTGGGGCGAGGGAGCAGTTCTTC. Translation: CASYARDSGAREQFF.

This clone has a single count. The gene calls are TRBV28 and TRBJ1-3; 8 positions agree with TRBD1. This CDR3 spans 15 amino acids. J gave up 4 bases and V 8 bases, and 10 bases lay outside the gene matches. The germline CDR1 and CDR2 sequences are MDHEN and SYDVKM. The CDR3, as DNA: TGTGCCAGCTTAGATTGGACAGGGCGCGGAAACACCATATATTTT. Translating gives CASLDWTGRGNTIYF.

The chain recombines TRBV5-6 with TRBJ1-3; 8 nucleotides agree with TRBD1. V lost 1 base and J lost 3; bases outside the gene matches: 9. This CDR3 comprises 17 residues. Per the germline V gene, CDR1 is SGHDT and CDR2 is YYEEEE. Here the CDR3 DNA reads TGTGCCAGCAGCTTGCTTCAGGGGGCAATTATTGGAAACACCATATATTTT. The encoded protein is CASSLLQGAIIGNTIYF.

This sequence joins TRBV28 and TRBJ1-1, with no clear D. V lost 6 bases to trimming and J lost 5 bases, with 19 bases between them. Germline CDR1 is MDHEN and CDR2 is SYDVKM. This CDR3 region has 15 residues. CDR3 residues: CASRGWRGGTTEAFF. The DNA for the CDR3 is TGTGCCAGCAGAGGGTGGCGGGGAGGAACGACTGAAGCTTTCTTT.

This rearrangement joins TRBV13 to TRBJ2-3, with 9 bases matching TRBD2. Germline V gives CDR1 PRHDT, CDR2 FYEKMQ (reference sequence). The junction had 10 bases not matched to a gene; V was cut back by 1 base and J by 5 bases. The CDR3 has 17 amino acids. Here the CDR3 reads CASSLDLGRGGRDTQYF. The CDR3 DNA reads TGTGCCAGCAGCTTAGATCTGGGGCGGGGGGGCCGAGATACGCAGTATTTT.

This clone was seen more than once but under ten times. The CDR3 protein is CASSQGGQGDTEAFF. CDR3 nucleotide sequence: TGCGCCAGCAGCCAAGGCGGACAGGGAGACACTGAAGCTTTCTTT. V is TRBV5-1 and J is TRBJ1-1; 8 bases map to TRBD1. Germline lookup yields CDR1 SGHRS and CDR2 YFSETQ. The CDR3 is 15 amino acids. The ends lost 4 bases at V and 3 bases at J; junction bases unmatched: 8.

The chain recombines TRBV15 with TRBJ2-3, with 14 positions matching TRBD2. The CDR3 length is 21 residues. Unmatched junction bases numbered 16, after V lost 5 bases and J lost 0 bases. The germline V gene has CDR1 LNHNV and CDR2 YYDKDF (reference sequence). The CDR3 spells CATSAQFGLAGGQTSTDTQYF. The CDR3 nucleotides are TGTGCCACCAGCGCCCAATTCGGACTAGCGGGGGGCCAAACTAGCACAGATACGCAGTATTTT.

The gene calls are TRBV4-3 and TRBJ1-2; 7 nucleotides match TRBD1. The CDR3 sequence is 17 residues long. V shed 4 bases, J shed 8 bases, and the junction held 19 bases outside the gene matches. Germline CDR1 reads LGHNA; CDR2 reads YSLEER. CDR3 DNA sequence: TGCGCCAGCAGCCGAACGCGAATGTCGACAGGGCCTTGGGGCTACACCTTC. It yields the protein CASSRTRMSTGPWGYTF.

The chain combines TRBV18 with TRBJ2-3, with 8 bases fitting TRBD2. The length of the CDR3 is 15 residues. J gave up 6 bases and V 2 bases, and 7 bases lay outside the gene matches. From germline, CDR1 is KGHSH and CDR2 LQKENI. This CDR3 reads CASSPAGGTGDTQYF. CDR3 nucleotide sequence: TGTGCCAGCTCACCAGCGGGGGGCACAGGGGATACGCAGTATTTT. Full variable domain (remainder filled in from reference TRBV18 and TRBJ2-3): NAGVMQNPRHLVRRRGQEARLRCSPMKGHSHVYWYRQLPEEGLKFMVYLQKENIIDESGMPKERFSAEFPKEGPSILRIQQVVRGDSAAYFCASSPAGGTGDTQYFGPGTRLTVL.

The rearrangement links TRBV4-3 to TRBJ1-2; maybe TRBD1 (6 bases). The germline CDR1 and CDR2 sequences are LGHNA and YSLEER. Deletions cut 1 base from V and 0 bases from J, with 9 bases between. CDR3 size: 15 residues. CDR3 sequence (DNA): TGCGCCAGCAGCCAAGTGGGGACACCTAACTATGGCTACACCTTC. It specifies CASSQVGTPNYGYTF.

Worth noting for this clone: Other DNA sequences within the sample encode an identical CDR3. CDR3 loop: CASSIAGGRDEQFF. The CDR3 nucleotides read TGTGCCAGTAGTATAGCCGGGGGGAGAGATGAGCAGTTCTTC. V usage is TRBV19 and J usage is TRBJ2-1, with 7 bases fitting TRBD2. The V and J ends lost 1 base and 8 bases, in that order; junction bases with no gene match: 5. The CDR3 has 14 residues. Germline loops: CDR1 LNHDA, CDR2 SQIVND (reference sequence).

The chain combines TRBV19 with TRBJ1-2; 7 bases agree with TRBD1. V was clipped by 5 bases and J by 1 base; unmatched bases: 4. The CDR3 has 14 amino acids. Germline CDR1 is LNHDA and CDR2 is SQIVND (reference sequence). The CDR3 sequence is CASSVGTVNYGYTF. The CDR3 bases are TGTGCCAGTAGTGTCGGGACAGTTAACTATGGCTACACCTTC.